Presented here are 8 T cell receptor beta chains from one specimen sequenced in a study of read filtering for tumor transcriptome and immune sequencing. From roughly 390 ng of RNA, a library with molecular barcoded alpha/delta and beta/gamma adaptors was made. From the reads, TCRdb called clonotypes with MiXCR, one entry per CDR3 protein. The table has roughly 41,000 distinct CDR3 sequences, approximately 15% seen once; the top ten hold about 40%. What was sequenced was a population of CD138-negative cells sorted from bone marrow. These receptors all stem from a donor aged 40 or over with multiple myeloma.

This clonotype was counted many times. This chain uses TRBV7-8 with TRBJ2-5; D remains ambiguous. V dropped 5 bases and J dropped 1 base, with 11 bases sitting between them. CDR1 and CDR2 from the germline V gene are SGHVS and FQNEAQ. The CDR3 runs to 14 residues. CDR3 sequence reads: CASSGVLGQETQYF. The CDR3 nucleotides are TGTGCCAGCAGCGGGGTCTTGGGCCAAGAGACCCAGTACTTC.

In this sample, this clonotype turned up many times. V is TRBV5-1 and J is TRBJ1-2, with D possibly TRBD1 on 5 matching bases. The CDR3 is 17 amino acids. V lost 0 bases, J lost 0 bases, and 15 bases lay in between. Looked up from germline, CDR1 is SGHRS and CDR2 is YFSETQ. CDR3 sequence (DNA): TGCGCCAGCAGCTTGGTGGCAGGGAATCAAGCTAACTATGGCTACACCTTC. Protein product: CASSLVAGNQANYGYTF.

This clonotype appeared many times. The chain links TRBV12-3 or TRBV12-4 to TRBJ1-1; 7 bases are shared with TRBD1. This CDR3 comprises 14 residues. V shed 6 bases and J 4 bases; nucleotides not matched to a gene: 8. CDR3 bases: TGTGCCAGCAGCTTACAGGGGAGGATCACTGAAGCTTTCTTT. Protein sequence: CASSLQGRITEAFF.

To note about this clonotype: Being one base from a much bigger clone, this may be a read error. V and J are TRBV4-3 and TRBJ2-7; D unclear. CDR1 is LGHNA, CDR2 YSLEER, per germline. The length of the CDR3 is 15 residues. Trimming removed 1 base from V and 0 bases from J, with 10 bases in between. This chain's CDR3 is CASSQGDGSSYEQYF. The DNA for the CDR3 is TGCGCCAGCAGCCAAGGTGACGGCTCCTCCTACGAGCAGTACTTC.

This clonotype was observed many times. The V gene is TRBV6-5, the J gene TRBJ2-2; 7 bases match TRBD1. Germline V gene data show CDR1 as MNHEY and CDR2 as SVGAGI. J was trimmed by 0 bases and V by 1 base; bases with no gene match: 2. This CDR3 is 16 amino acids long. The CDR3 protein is CASSYWGQTNTGELFF. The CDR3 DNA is TGTGCCAGCAGTTACTGGGGACAGACGAACACCGGGGAGCTGTTTTTT.

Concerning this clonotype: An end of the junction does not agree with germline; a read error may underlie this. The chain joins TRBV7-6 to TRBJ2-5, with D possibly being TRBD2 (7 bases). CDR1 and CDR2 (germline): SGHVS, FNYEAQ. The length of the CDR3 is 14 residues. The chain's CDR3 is CASSHRLAGETQHF. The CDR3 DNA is TGTGCCAGCAGCCATCGACTAGCAGGGGAGACCCAGCACTTC.

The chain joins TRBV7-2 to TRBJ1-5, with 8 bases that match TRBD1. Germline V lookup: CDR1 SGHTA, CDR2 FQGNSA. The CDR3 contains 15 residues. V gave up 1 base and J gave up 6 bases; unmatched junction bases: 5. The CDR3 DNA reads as TGTGCCAGCAGCTTAGTCGGGGACAGGTTTCAGCCCCAGCATTTT. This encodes CASSLVGDRFQPQHF.

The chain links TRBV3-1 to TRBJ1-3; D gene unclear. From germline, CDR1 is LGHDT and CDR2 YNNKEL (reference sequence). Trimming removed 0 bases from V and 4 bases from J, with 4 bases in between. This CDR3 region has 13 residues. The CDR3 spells CASSQESGNTIYF. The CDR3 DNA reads TGTGCCAGCAGCCAAGAATCCGGAAACACCATATATTTT.